Below are 12 T cell receptor beta chains sequenced from a single sample in a study of regulatory T cells in long-lasting Graves disease. Time point indicated: persistent/refractory GD, antithyroid drugs over 5 years with positive TRAb. RNA isolated from PBMCs was used to make the TCR library. Arm-PCR of CDR3 regions and iRepertoire HTBI primers were the basis on which TCR beta libraries were built. Via MiXCR, TCRdb re-called the multiplex PCR reads, giving one row per CDR3 protein. The sample carries roughly 450,000 distinct CDR3 sequences, about a quarter recorded once. The material sequenced was peripheral blood mononuclear cells (PBMCs), taken when the disease was refractory, from a patient treated with antithyroid drugs. Every receptor here comes from a female donor with Graves disease.

The V call is TRBV14, the J call TRBJ2-7, with D possibly being TRBD1 or TRBD2 (5 bases each). The CDR3 is made up of 13 amino acids. Deletions cut 4 bases from V and 2 bases from J, with 9 bases between. CDR1 is SGHDN, CDR2 FVKESK, per germline. CDR3 DNA sequence: TGTGCCAGCAGCCCCGGGGCACCCTACGAGCAGTACTTC. Residues: CASSPGAPYEQYF.

The chain joins TRBV7-9 to TRBJ2-5; D call uncertain. The CDR3 has 15 residues. Germline-derived CDR1 and CDR2 are SEHNR and FQNEAQ (reference sequence). The V and J ends lost 2 bases and 2 bases respectively, with 12 bases between them. CDR3 coding DNA: TGTGCCAGCAGCTTACCGACGCGGCAGCAAGAGACCCAGTACTTC. Its protein is CASSLPTRQQETQYF. The complete variable domain, with remaining parts taken from reference TRBV7-9 and TRBJ2-5, reads DTGVSQNPRHKITKRGQNVTFRCDPISEHNRLYWYRQTLGQGPEFLTYFQNEAQLEKSRLLSDRFSAERPKGSFSTLEIQRTEQGDSAMYLCASSLPTRQQETQYFGPGTRLLVL.

This clonotype was recorded a few times. The rearrangement uses TRBV10-3 and TRBJ1-1; the match to TRBD1 covers 9 bases. With 5 bases clipped from V and 6 bases from J, the junction kept 13 bases outside the gene matches. CDR1 is ENHRY and CDR2 is SYGVKD in the germline V gene. This CDR3 has 16 residues. DNA for the CDR3: TGTGCCATCAGTTTCTCCGGGGGACAGGGTCACGCTGAAGCTTTCTTT. Encoded protein: CAISFSGGQGHAEAFF.

This clonotype was seen only a few times. The chain employs TRBV6-1 and TRBJ2-3; D not certain. CDR3 length: 16 residues. Germline V gene data show CDR1 as MNHNS and CDR2 as SASEGT. Trimming took off 4 bases at V and 3 bases at J, with 17 bases between the two ends. CDR3 sequence reads: CASSGGVTRMTDTQYF. CDR3 nucleotides: TGTGCCAGCAGTGGCGGAGTAACCCGCATGACAGATACGCAGTATTTT.

CDR3 in DNA: TGCGCCGCGGGGAGGACTAGCGGGAGTGGAACCGGGGAGCTGTTTTTT. Amino acids: CAAGRTSGSGTGELFF. The chain uses TRBV4-1 and TRBJ2-2; 13 bases agree with TRBD2. The CDR3 loop spans 16 amino acids. Losses at the gene ends were 11 bases for V and 5 bases for J; bases not matched to a gene: 11. Germline assignment: CDR1 MGHRA and CDR2 YSYEKL.

Concerning this clonotype: Compared with germline, one end of the junction differs, possibly owing to a read error. The J gene is TRBJ2-7, the V gene TRBV10-3; 8 positions match TRBD2. Germline V gene data show CDR1 as ENHRY and CDR2 as SYGVKD. The CDR3 contains 17 residues. CDR3 amino acids: CVISGGSAGVGSYEQYF. CDR3 in DNA: TGTGTCATCAGTGGTGGTTCAGCGGGGGTAGGGTCCTACGAGCAGTACTTC.

This clonotype turned up a few times. The chain employs TRBV24-1 and TRBJ1-1; D not resolved. The length of the CDR3 is 14 residues. Germline-derived CDR1 and CDR2 are KGHDR and SFDVKD. Between the trimmed V and J ends, which lost 5 bases and 2 bases, there was a span of 11 bases. The chain's CDR3 is CATSAPGVNTEAFF. For the CDR3, the DNA is TGTGCCACCAGTGCCCCTGGGGTAAACACTGAAGCTTTCTTT.

Points on this clonotype: A single base separates this from a much larger clone, so it may be a read error. This chain links TRBV7-2 with TRBJ2-1; D not certain. CDR3 length: 13 residues. V was pared by 3 bases and J by 10 bases, with 13 bases between. The germline CDR1 and CDR2 sequences are SGHTA and FQGNSA. The DNA of the CDR3 is TGTGCCAGCAGCTTTGGTTATTCCTACGAGCAGTTCTTC. Amino acids: CASSFGYSYEQFF.

Only a few counts were recorded for this clonotype. The chain joins TRBV14 to TRBJ2-7; D is uncertain. This CDR3 contains 14 residues. The V end was cut by 4 bases, the J end by 3 bases, with 13 bases between. Germline V gives CDR1 SGHDN, CDR2 FVKESK. CDR3 protein: CASSLDGTIYEQYF. For the CDR3, the DNA is TGTGCCAGCAGCCTAGACGGAACGATCTACGAGCAGTACTTC.

In its sample, this clonotype was seen many times. This rearrangement joins TRBV30 to TRBJ1-2; D is perhaps TRBD1 (5 bases). Trimming left V 0 bases short and J 4 bases short, with 15 bases between. The CDR3 extends over 15 amino acids. The V gene's germline CDR1 is GTSNPN and CDR2 SVGIG (reference sequence). CDR3 bases: TGTGCCTGGAGTGTACGGGGCAGGGAGGGCTATGGCTACACCTTC. Protein product: CAWSVRGREGYGYTF.

This clonotype was detected only a few times. J is TRBJ2-7 and V is TRBV12-5; a possible D gene is TRBD2 (7 bases). V was clipped by 5 bases and J by 4 bases, with 21 bases between them. Germline-derived CDR1 and CDR2 are LGHNT and FRNRAP. The CDR3 consists of 16 residues. CDR3 nucleotides: TGTGCTAGTGGTGCGGGGAGGGGAGGGGGAGCGTACGAGCAGTACTTC. Encoded protein: CASGAGRGGGAYEQYF. The entire variable domain, with the rest obtained from reference TRBV12-5 and TRBJ2-7, is as follows: DARVTQTPRHKVTEMGQEVTMRCQPILGHNTVFWYRQTMMQGLELLAYFRNRAPLDDSGMPKDRFSAEMPDATLATLKIQPSEPRDSAVYFCASGAGRGGGAYEQYFGPGTRLTVT.

The CDR3 region is CAWSVGESGNTIYF. DNA of the CDR3: TGTGCCTGGAGTGTAGGGGAGTCTGGAAACACCATATATTTT. The chain uses TRBV30 and TRBJ1-3; maybe TRBD1 (5 bases). This CDR3 spans 14 amino acids. Germline V gives CDR1 GTSNPN, CDR2 SVGIG (reference sequence). V was cut by 0 bases and J by 1 base, with 7 bases left in between.